This TCR beta chain was sequenced for a study of T cell clones after liver transplantation. The study's findings and limits: Low donor cell numbers restricted donor-reactive repertoire measurement in a couple of subjects.

This clone was seen a single time. Its antigen remains unidentified. Produced via immunoSEQ multiplex PCR; TCRdb's table is partial and in-frame only. The repertoire holds 50,000 or so clones, with 86% as singletons. The V and J ends lost 6 bases and 3 bases, in that order; junction bases with no gene match: 13. The CDR3 length is 17 residues. The germline gives CDR1 MDHEN, CDR2 SYDVKM. The specimen comprised CD8+ T cells from blood, sampled 12 months after liver transplant. This chain joins TRBV28 and TRBJ1-2, with 10 nucleotides matching TRBD1. The receptor comes from a human patient who received a liver transplant. The graft donor may have given rise to some T cells. The CDR3 reads CASSPGTGVSDYYGYTF. In DNA, the CDR3 is TGTGCCAGCAGCCCCGGGACAGGGGTTTCCGATTACTATGGCTACACCTTC.